This T cell receptor (beta chain) was identified during a study of T-cell reconstitution after alpha-beta-depleted transplantation in children. Unique molecular identifiers were built into the TCRbeta library. TCRdb processed the PCR reads anew with MiXCR; each CDR3 protein has one entry. The table has approximately 400,000 distinct CDR3 sequences, approximately 10% seen once. This CDR3 comprises 17 residues. Per germline, CDR1 SGDLS and CDR2 YYNGEE. After removal of 3 bases from V and 7 bases from J, the junction contained 13 bases not matched to a gene. J is TRBJ2-2 and V is TRBV9, with 9 bases matching TRBD1. The source material was PBMCs from the stem cell graft donor, sampled from the stem cell graft. The sequence derives from a human donor who donated a stem cell graft to a child with acute myeloid leukemia. CDR3: CASSANREGQGSGELFF. Here the CDR3 DNA reads TGTGCCAGCAGCGCCAATAGGGAGGGACAGGGAAGCGGGGAGCTGTTTTTT.